The rows below give T cell receptor beta chains drawn from one sample of a study of cytotoxic CD8 clonotypes in ibrutinib-treated CLL. Using immunoSEQ multiplex PCR, the repertoire was profiled, and TCRdb retains in-frame clones only, with some absent. The profile covers more than 200,000 clones, with 70% appearing a single time and roughly 14% taken by the ten largest. Sequenced material: PBMCs, taken after 24 months of ibrutinib treatment. These receptors all come from a human donor with chronic lymphocytic leukemia. CDR3s include the opening cysteine and the closing phenylalanine or tryptophan. Fields, in order: D gene, J gene, V gene, clone size, CDR3 protein, CDR3 DNA. D genes are given only for firm matches. Only part of the rows carry a size: once, few, many, or a class if the clone is expanded.

TRBD2 | TRBJ2-2 | TRBV29-1 | once | CSVEGLARNTGELFF | TGCAGCGTTGAAGGACTAGCGAGGAACACCGGGGAGCTGTTTTTT
. | TRBJ2-6 | TRBV7-3 | . | CASSFTGTGANVLTF | TGTGCCAGCAGCTTCACAGGGACAGGGGCCAACGTCCTGACTTTC
TRBD1 | TRBJ1-4 | TRBV11-2 | . | CASSLRGQLLNEKLFF | TGTGCCAGCAGCTTAAGGGGACAGCTCCTTAATGAAAAACTGTTTTTT
TRBD2 | TRBJ2-7 | TRBV9 | . | CASSSGSSYEQYF | TGTGCCAGCAGTAGCGGGAGCTCCTACGAGCAGTACTTC
. | TRBJ1-2 | TRBV6-1 | once | CASSENNVAGYTF | TGTGCCAGCAGTGAAAACAACGTCGCCGGCTACACCTTC
. | TRBJ2-7 | TRBV5-1 | few | CASSSPASSYEQYF | TGCGCCAGCAGCTCGCCGGCTAGCAGCTACGAGCAGTACTTC
. | TRBJ2-2 | TRBV27 | . | CASRYENTGELFF | TGTGCCAGCAGATACGAAAACACCGGGGAGCTGTTTTTT
. | TRBJ1-1 | TRBV10-3 | . | CAISESTRVDETEAFF | TGTGCCATCAGTGAGTCGACTAGGGTTGATGAGACTGAAGCTTTCTTT
. | TRBJ2-2 | TRBV19 | . | CASSRIADENTGELFF | TGTGCCAGTAGTAGGATAGCGGACGAGAACACCGGGGAGCTGTTTTTT
. | TRBJ2-5 | TRBV7-8 | . | CASSFDFSGWETQYF | TGTGCCAGCAGCTTCGACTTCTCGGGGTGGGAGACCCAGTACTTC
TRBD2 | TRBJ2-3 | TRBV29-1 | . | CSGAGLAGSTDTQYF | TGCAGCGGAGCGGGACTAGCGGGAAGCACAGATACGCAGTATTTT
TRBD2 | TRBJ2-7 | TRBV5-6 | . | CASSLVRREPSYEQYF | TGTGCCAGCAGCTTGGTTCGGCGGGAGCCCTCCTACGAGCAGTACTTC
. | TRBJ2-1 | TRBV27 | . | CASSLSRGRQFF | TGTGCCAGCAGTTTATCGAGGGGAAGGCAGTTCTTC
TRBD2 | TRBJ2-2 | TRBV7-9 | . | CASSFPLAGSTGELFF | TGTGCCAGCAGCTTCCCCCTAGCGGGATCCACCGGGGAGCTGTTTTTT
TRBD1 | TRBJ2-1 | TRBV29-1 | . | CSVEPSLGDRGNEQFF | TGCAGCGTTGAACCATCTCTCGGGGACAGGGGGAATGAGCAGTTCTTC
TRBD1 | TRBJ2-7 | TRBV11-2 | . | CASSLGTGGFSSYEQYF | TGTGCCAGCAGCCTTGGGACAGGGGGTTTTAGCTCCTACGAGCAGTACTTC
TRBD1 | TRBJ2-4 | TRBV9 | once | CASSVEASFNRGPAKNIQYF | TGTGCCAGCAGCGTAGAGGCATCGTTTAACAGGGGCCCAGCCAAAAACATTCAGTACTTC
TRBD2 | TRBJ2-5 | TRBV9 | . | CASTKTSGSLETQYF | TGTGCCAGCACCAAGACTAGCGGGAGCTTAGAGACCCAGTACTTC
. | TRBJ2-7 | TRBV11-2 | . | CASSFDILSYEQYF | TGTGCCAGCAGCTTTGACATTCTCTCCTACGAGCAGTACTTC
. | TRBJ2-7 | TRBV7-8 | . | CASSSDRREQYF | TGTGCCAGCAGCTCGGACCGCCGGGAGCAGTACTTC